This T cell receptor (beta chain) appears in the sequencing data of a study of T cells in localized non-small cell lung cancer. Data came from immunoSEQ multiplex PCR; TCRdb stores just in-frame clones and leaves some out. This table has approximately 83,000 clones, 88% appearing once. From germline, CDR1 is SGHRS and CDR2 YFSETQ. V lost 4 bases to trimming and J lost 5 bases, with 21 bases between them. The CDR3 runs to 16 residues. The sequence was obtained from a woman aged 35 to 70 with stage I squamous cell lung carcinoma. The chain has TRBV5-1 and TRBJ1-2; D is perhaps TRBD1 (6 bases). The sample consisted of peripheral blood, taken before any cancer treatment. DNA for the CDR3: TGCGCCAGCAGCCCGGGACACGCCACCCCGGGGTATGGCTACACCTTC. Amino acids: CASSPGHATPGYGYTF.